The entry below gives a single TCR beta chain sequence along with its context. TCRdb's copy holds only in-frame clones and misses some; the assay was immunoSEQ multiplex PCR. This sample has 75,000 to 90,000 clones, with 86% found just once. The source of the sample is a study of T cell responses to AZD1222 COVID-19 vaccine. V was pared by 0 bases and J by 0 bases, with 10 bases between. Germline CDR1 and CDR2: SGHRS and YFSETQ. The CDR3 totals 17 residues. V and J are TRBV5-1 and TRBJ1-6; a weak D match, TRBD1 (6 bases). This TCR came from an adult in good health. Material: peripheral blood, obtained on day 0 of AZD1222 vaccination. CDR3 bases: TGCGCCAGCAGCTTGGGGACAGCGAGCTCCTATAATTCACCCCTCCACTTT. Translation: CASSLGTASSYNSPLHF.